This T cell receptor beta chain was identified during a study of blood T cells in healthy people across ages. Sample-barcoded 5' priming and a J-beta primer mix drove a second PCR of 7 to 11 cycles. TCRdb ran MiXCR on the 5' RACE reads and lists one entry per CDR3 protein. The data contain roughly 1.5 million distinct CDR3 sequences, around 40% of them singletons. CDR1 is MNHEY and CDR2 is SVGEGT in the germline V gene. This CDR3 spans 13 amino acids. V shed 6 bases and J shed 4 bases, with 12 bases lying between them. The chain is built from TRBV6-2 or TRBV6-3 and TRBJ1-1; D is unclear. The clonotype originates from a woman aged 18-29 years in good health. Sequencing was carried out using blood. The CDR3 DNA sequence: TGTGCCAGCAGGTTAATGGCCGGCACTGAAGCTTTCTTT. It codes for CASRLMAGTEAFF.